Presented here are 31 T cell receptor beta chains from one specimen sequenced in a study of somatic mutations in cytotoxic T cells in rheumatoid arthritis (dated by TCRdb to the late 2010s). The library was generated by the immunoSEQ multiplex PCR assay. In TCRdb, the immuneACCESS table is reduced to in-frame sequences with V and J assigned. These tables do not hold every clone; where another copy was compared, an unresolved V gene accounts for under half, and the others remain unexplained. For this sample there are about 4,200 clones; roughly three quarters appear just once. Of the sample, 7% falls within the top ten clones. What was sequenced was CD8+ T cells sorted from blood. The receptors here all came from an adult with rheumatoid arthritis.

This clone has only a few counts. The J gene is TRBJ2-2, the V gene TRBV27; the match to TRBD1 covers 9 bases. The V segment lost 7 bases and the J segment 9 bases; nucleotides outside the gene matches: 9. Germline V gene data show CDR1 as MNHEY and CDR2 as SMNVEV (reference sequence). The CDR3 totals 14 residues. This chain's CDR3 is CASKISTGGRELFF. The CDR3 nucleotides are TGTGCCAGCAAGATAAGTACAGGGGGCAGGGAGCTGTTTTTT.

J is TRBJ1-6 and V is TRBV19, with 12 bases fitting TRBD1. J gave up 13 bases and V 4 bases, and 8 bases lay outside the gene matches. This CDR3 region has 15 residues. The germline gives CDR1 LNHDA, CDR2 SQIVND (reference sequence). The CDR3 DNA follows: TGTGCCAGTAGTACTACGGGGACAGGGGGCTCTCCCCTCCACTTT. The encoded protein is CASSTTGTGGSPLHF.

This rearrangement joins TRBV7-9 to TRBJ1-3; TRBD1 agrees at 8 bases. CDR1 is SEHNR and CDR2 is FQNEAQ in the germline V gene (reference sequence). There are 17 residues in the CDR3. V was pared by 5 bases and J by 0 bases, with 9 bases of the junction left unmatched. The CDR3 is CASSPPTGARSGNTIYF. CDR3 sequence (DNA): TGTGCCAGCAGCCCACCGACAGGGGCCCGCTCTGGAAACACCATATATTTT. Filled out from reference TRBV7-9 and TRBJ1-3, the complete variable domain reads DTGVSQNPRHKITKRGQNVTFRCDPISEHNRLYWYRQTLGQGPEFLTYFQNEAQLEKSRLLSDRFSAERPKGSFSTLEIQRTEQGDSAMYLCASSPPTGARSGNTIYFGEGSWLTVV.

This chain uses TRBV6-5 with TRBJ2-1; D not resolved. The CDR3 is 15 amino acids. Germline lookup yields CDR1 MNHEY and CDR2 SVGAGI. Trimming removed 2 bases at V and 0 bases at J, with 8 bases between. The CDR3 reads CASSYDGSSYNEQFF. For the CDR3, the DNA is TGTGCCAGCAGTTACGACGGCAGCTCCTACAATGAGCAGTTCTTC.

This rearrangement joins TRBV27 to TRBJ2-7; the D gene is possibly TRBD2 (6 bases). The CDR3 is 13 residues long. Trimming pared 3 bases from V and 4 bases from J, leaving 10 bases between. Germline CDR1 and CDR2: MNHEY and SMNVEV (reference sequence). CDR3: CASSFGTRYEQYF. CDR3 bases: TGTGCCAGCAGTTTTGGGACTCGTTACGAGCAGTACTTC.

This chain connects TRBV4-1 to TRBJ1-1; unclear D gene. In germline, CDR1 is MGHRA, CDR2 YSYEKL. CDR3 size: 13 residues. V lost 1 base and J 6 bases, leaving 9 bases between the germline ends. CDR3 sequence: CASSQVGLPEAFF. DNA of the CDR3: TGCGCCAGCAGCCAAGTCGGACTCCCTGAAGCTTTCTTT.

The chain joins TRBV6-5 to TRBJ2-7; D remains ambiguous. Germline CDR1 is MNHEY and CDR2 is SVGAGI. The CDR3 is 15 amino acids. V was pared by 3 bases and J by 2 bases, with 14 bases between. CDR3 bases: TGTGCCAGCAGTTATCTGGTTGGCTCGACCTACGAGCAGTACTTC. Amino acid sequence: CASSYLVGSTYEQYF.

This clone was detected only a few times. The V and J genes are TRBV7-9 and TRBJ1-1; D call uncertain. CDR1 is SEHNR, CDR2 FQNEAQ, per germline (reference sequence). This CDR3 comprises 15 residues. V gave up 5 bases and J gave up 4 bases, with 17 bases separating them. In DNA, the CDR3 is TGTGCCAGCAGCCACAGTCGAGGACTGAGCACTGAAGCTTTCTTT. Its protein product is CASSHSRGLSTEAFF.

The chain uses TRBV29-1 and TRBJ1-2; 9 positions match TRBD1. The germline gives CDR1 SQVTM, CDR2 ANQGSEA. V trimming: 7 bases; J trimming: 3 bases; junction bases outside the gene matches: 9. The CDR3 covers 14 residues. In DNA form, the CDR3 reads TGCAGCGCCCCAGGGGGACAGGGCTACTATGGCTACACCTTC. This encodes CSAPGGQGYYGYTF.

The V gene is TRBV30, the J gene TRBJ2-7, with 12 bases aligning to TRBD2. Germline-derived CDR1 and CDR2 are GTSNPN and SVGIG (reference sequence). The CDR3 has 14 amino acids. Trimming cost V 6 bases and J 5 bases; bases outside gene matches: 8. The CDR3 reads CACNLAGGPDEQYF. CDR3 in DNA: TGTGCCTGCAATCTAGCGGGGGGGCCCGACGAGCAGTACTTC.

This clone was seen a few times. This chain links TRBV5-4 with TRBJ1-2; TRBD1 might be the D (6 bases). V dropped 1 base and J dropped 7 bases, with 14 bases sitting between them. The CDR3 extends over 14 amino acids. In germline, CDR1 is SGHNT, CDR2 YYREEE (reference sequence). This CDR3 reads CASSLSRGMGGYTF. The CDR3 nucleotides are TGTGCCAGCAGCTTGAGCAGGGGAATGGGTGGCTACACCTTC.

The rearrangement joins TRBV6-5 to TRBJ2-7; D possibly corresponds to TRBD1 (5 bases). The CDR3 is 15 amino acids. Germline V lookup: CDR1 MNHEY, CDR2 SVGAGI. V was pared by 0 bases and J by 5 bases, with 14 bases between. CDR3 in amino acids: CASSYSAGKLHEQYF. CDR3 nucleotide sequence: TGTGCCAGCAGTTACTCGGCAGGGAAGCTGCACGAGCAGTACTTC.

The chain joins TRBV19 to TRBJ1-1; D is uncertain. Germline values: CDR1 LNHDA, CDR2 SQIVND (reference sequence). V lost 1 base and J 6 bases, leaving 6 bases between the germline ends. This CDR3 spans 12 amino acids. The CDR3 nucleotides are TGTGCCAGTAGTATAGGAAGGTCTGAAGCTTTCTTT. Protein product: CASSIGRSEAFF.

This clone was found a few times. The rearrangement uses TRBV5-1 and TRBJ1-2, with D possibly TRBD1 on 5 matching bases. In germline, CDR1 is SGHRS, CDR2 YFSETQ. The CDR3 is made up of 15 amino acids. V was pared by 4 bases and J by 6 bases, with 19 bases between. CDR3 nucleotide sequence: TGCGCCAGCAGCCCATGGGGCCCCGAGGGCCATGGCTACACCTTC. Its translation is CASSPWGPEGHGYTF.

This chain links TRBV7-2 with TRBJ1-1; D is undetermined. CDR1 is SGHTA and CDR2 is FQGNSA in the germline V gene. The CDR3 consists of 11 residues. Deletions cut 4 bases from V and 6 bases from J, with 6 bases between. CDR3 nucleotide sequence: TGTGCCAGCAGCTATTTCCCTGAAGCTTTCTTT. It yields the protein CASSYFPEAFF.

The chain links TRBV28 to TRBJ1-2; 8 nucleotides align to TRBD1. Per the germline V gene, CDR1 is MDHEN and CDR2 is SYDVKM. There are 16 residues in the CDR3. The CDR3 region is CTKGKGGTGCNYGYTF. The DNA of the CDR3 is TGTACCAAGGGGAAGGGGGGGACAGGATGTAACTATGGCTACACCTTC.

The chain links TRBV6-1 to TRBJ2-7, with D hard to call. This CDR3 has 11 amino acids. Trimming took 2 bases from V and 5 from J, leaving 4 bases between them. Per germline, CDR1 MNHNS and CDR2 SASEGT. Written as DNA, the CDR3 is TGTGCCAGCAGTGAATTCAACGAGCAGTACTTC. It specifies CASSEFNEQYF.

This clone occurred once. This chain joins TRBV7-8 and TRBJ2-2, with 9 bases fitting TRBD2. The CDR3 sequence is 16 residues long. CDR1 SGHVS and CDR2 FQNEAQ come from the germline V gene. V shed 5 bases, J shed 3 bases, and the junction held 7 bases outside the gene matches. CDR3 nucleotides: TGTGCCAGCAGCCCAATTAGCGGGGGCTACACCGGGGAGCTGTTTTTT. This sequence encodes CASSPISGGYTGELFF.

The chain links TRBV5-8 to TRBJ1-1; maybe TRBD1 (5 bases). Trimming removed 0 bases at V and 0 bases at J, with 9 bases between. This CDR3 has 15 amino acids. CDR1 is SGHTS, CDR2 YDEGEE, per germline. The chain's CDR3 is CASSLAGGMNTEAFF. The CDR3 nucleotides are TGTGCCAGCAGCTTGGCGGGGGGAATGAACACTGAAGCTTTCTTT.

The rearrangement joins TRBV25-1 to TRBJ1-6, with 9 bases identical to TRBD1. CDR3 size: 14 residues. The germline V gene encodes CDR1 MGHDK and CDR2 SYGVNS. V lost 6 bases and J lost 7; bases outside the gene matches: 4. CDR3 DNA sequence: TGTGCCAGCAGGGAGACAGGGGGGAATTCACCCCTCCACTTT. Its translation: CASRETGGNSPLHF.

The J gene is TRBJ2-5, the V gene TRBV7-9; D not certain. V was cut by 6 bases and J by 0 bases, with 11 bases left in between. This CDR3 has 14 amino acids. The germline CDR1 and CDR2 sequences are SEHNR and FQNEAQ (reference sequence). This CDR3 reads CASRDTSYQETQYF. CDR3 nucleotide sequence: TGTGCCAGCAGGGATACCTCGTACCAAGAGACCCAGTACTTC.

V usage is TRBV6-1 and J usage is TRBJ1-1, with D possibly TRBD1 on 5 matching bases. There are 14 residues in the CDR3. Trimming cost V 5 bases and J 5 bases, with 15 bases left between them. Germline V gives CDR1 MNHNS, CDR2 SASEGT. CDR3 in DNA: TGTGCCAGCAGTCACAGGATAGGAGAAACTGAAGCTTTCTTT. It is translated as CASSHRIGETEAFF.

The rearrangement joins TRBV27 to TRBJ1-1; D possibly corresponds to TRBD1 (5 bases). This CDR3 spans 15 amino acids. CDR1 and CDR2 (germline): MNHEY, SMNVEV (reference sequence). V lost 5 bases, J lost 4 bases, and 17 bases lay in between. The DNA of the CDR3 is TGTGCCAGCAGTCTTACCACCGGGGGGATCACTGAAGCTTTCTTT. This sequence encodes CASSLTTGGITEAFF.

On this clone itself: Other DNA sequences from this sample encode an identical CDR3 as well. The chain uses TRBV5-1 and TRBJ2-2; D may be TRBD1 or TRBD2 (5 bases each). The CDR3 sequence is 13 residues long. V lost 3 bases and J 4 bases, leaving 7 bases between the germline ends. CDR1 is SGHRS, CDR2 YFSETQ, per germline. In DNA form, the CDR3 reads TGCGCCAGCAGCTGGGGACCCACCGGGGAGCTGTTTTTT. Translation: CASSWGPTGELFF.

The gene calls are TRBV10-1 and TRBJ2-7, with D tentatively TRBD2 (5 bases). This CDR3 is built from 17 residues. V lost 4 bases to trimming and J lost 0 bases, with 19 bases between them. In germline, CDR1 is WNHNN, CDR2 SYGVQD (reference sequence). CDR3 DNA sequence: TGCGCCAGCAGTGCCCGCAGGTCAGGACTGGCCTCCTACGAGCAGTACTTC. This codes for CASSARRSGLASYEQYF.

CDR3 nucleotide sequence: TGTGCCAGCAAGATGCGGGGGGGCTACACCGGGGAGCTGTTTTTT. Protein product: CASKMRGGYTGELFF. V usage is TRBV6-1 and J usage is TRBJ2-2; 9 nucleotides line up with TRBD2. The CDR3 spans 15 residues. J was trimmed by 3 bases and V by 7 bases; bases with no gene match: 6. Germline CDR1 and CDR2: MNHNS and SASEGT.

The chain combines TRBV10-3 with TRBJ2-7; D is undetermined. V gave up 4 bases and J gave up 5 bases, with 6 bases separating them. This CDR3 spans 11 amino acids. CDR1 and CDR2 from the germline V gene are ENHRY and SYGVKD. The CDR3, as DNA: TGTGCCATCAGTGTAGGCCACGAGCAGTACTTC. It translates to CAISVGHEQYF.

V is TRBV11-1 and J is TRBJ1-2; possible D gene TRBD1, 6 bases. The V end was cut by 5 bases, the J end by 4 bases, with 17 bases between. Germline assignment: CDR1 SGHAT and CDR2 FQDESV (reference sequence). The length of the CDR3 is 15 residues. The CDR3 sequence: CASSLTGGGAYGYTF. The CDR3 DNA follows: TGTGCCAGCAGCCTCACCGGGGGGGGCGCCTATGGCTACACCTTC.

This clone occurred once. The rearrangement uses TRBV4-1 and TRBJ1-1, with TRBD1 as a possible D gene (5 bases). The CDR3 consists of 13 residues. The V gene lost 4 bases and the J gene lost 5 bases, with 11 bases spanning the gap. CDR1 is MGHRA and CDR2 is YSYEKL in the germline V gene. This chain's CDR3 is CASSLVGGTEAFF. In nucleotides, the CDR3 is TGCGCCAGCAGCCTGGTCGGGGGTACTGAAGCTTTCTTT.

The J gene is TRBJ2-1, the V gene TRBV10-2, with D tentatively TRBD1 or TRBD2 (5 bases each). The ends were cut back, 2 bases at V and 6 bases at J, with 5 bases in the middle. This CDR3 comprises 12 residues. From germline, CDR1 is WSHSY and CDR2 SAAADI. The CDR3 DNA is TGCGCCAGCAGTGAGGGGGGCAATGAGCAGTTCTTC. Encoded protein: CASSEGGNEQFF.

The chain combines TRBV4-1 with TRBJ1-4; 8 bases fit TRBD1. V lost 3 bases and J lost 8; bases outside the gene matches: 5. Germline CDR1 MGHRA, CDR2 YSYEKL. The CDR3 sequence is 14 residues long. The CDR3 protein is CASSQTGVGEKLFF. The CDR3 nucleotides read TGCGCCAGCAGCCAGACAGGGGTTGGGGAAAAACTGTTTTTT.